A selection of T cell receptor beta chains follows, all from one sample in a study of response to subunit inactivated influenza vaccine. TCRdb itself ran the RT-PCR reads through MiXCR, one entry per CDR3 protein. The table has around 300,000 distinct CDR3 sequences, roughly 20% seen once. The specimen was PBMCs from blood, collected approximately 20 months after vaccination. The receptors shown here come from a man in his fifties or sixties who received an inactivated influenza vaccine. CDR3s include the opening cysteine and the closing phenylalanine or tryptophan. D genes are given only for firm matches. Where a row states a size, it is once, few, many or the class of an expanded clone; other rows omit it.

length | D | J | V | size | CDR3 | DNA
13 | TRBD1 | TRBJ1-2 | TRBV27 | few | CASSKTGSYGYTF | TGTGCCAGCAGTAAGACAGGGAGCTATGGCTACACCTTC
14 | TRBD1 | TRBJ1-1 | TRBV15 | few | CATSLPGGGTEAFF | TGTGCCACCAGTCTCCCAGGGGGAGGGACTGAAGCTTTCTTT
13 | - | TRBJ1-2 | TRBV5-1 | many | CASSQTQNYGYTF | TGCGCCAGCAGCCAGACCCAAAACTATGGCTACACCTTC
13 | - | TRBJ2-7 | TRBV20-1 | - | CSASIGGTYEQYF | TGCAGTGCTAGCATCGGGGGAACCTACGAGCAGTACTTC
16 | TRBD1 | TRBJ2-1 | TRBV28 | few | CASIPPGTGGANEQFF | TGTGCCAGCATACCTCCCGGGACAGGTGGGGCAAATGAGCAGTTCTTC
16 | - | TRBJ2-4 | TRBV18 | many | CASSPRSSLGENIQYF | TGTGCCAGCTCACCAAGGTCGTCTCTGGGGGAAAACATTCAGTACTTC
14 | - | TRBJ1-4 | TRBV7-9 | few | CASSMTALGEKLFF | TGTGCCAGCAGCATGACGGCGCTAGGGGAGAAACTGTTTTTT
16 | TRBD1 | TRBJ1-4 | TRBV12-3/TRBV12-4 | few | CASSQTGGWANEKLFF | TGTGCCAGCAGTCAAACAGGGGGTTGGGCTAATGAAAAACTGTTTTTT
15 | TRBD2 | TRBJ2-1 | TRBV7-8 | - | CASSGSGRAGNEQFF | TGTGCCAGCAGCGGAAGCGGGAGGGCCGGCAATGAGCAGTTCTTC
15 | TRBD1 | TRBJ2-5 | TRBV28 | many | CASSLSGTVGETQYF | TGTGCCAGCAGTTTATCCGGGACAGTAGGAGAGACCCAGTACTTC
15 | - | TRBJ2-3 | TRBV5-4 | - | CASSLEGIPTDTQYF | TGTGCCAGCAGCTTGGAGGGGATACCCACAGATACGCAGTATTTT
14 | - | TRBJ2-5 | TRBV29-1 | few | CSVTPVQHQETQYF | TGCAGCGTCACCCCCGTCCAGCACCAAGAGACCCAGTACTTC
15 | - | TRBJ2-2 | TRBV5-1 | - | CASSFRVSNTGELFF | TGCGCCAGCAGCTTCCGGGTATCGAACACCGGGGAGCTGTTTTTT
16 | - | TRBJ2-4 | TRBV12-3/TRBV12-4 | - | CASLPNEALAKNIQYF | TGTGCCAGCCTCCCCAATGAGGCTCTAGCCAAAAACATTCAGTACTTC
15 | - | TRBJ1-5 | TRBV4-2 | few | CASSQGDGFNQPQHF | TGTGCCAGCAGCCAGGGGGACGGCTTCAATCAGCCCCAGCATTTT
14 | - | TRBJ2-7 | TRBV5-1 | many | CASSLGQIFYEQYF | TGCGCCAGCAGCTTAGGACAGATATTCTACGAGCAGTACTTC
18 | - | TRBJ1-3 | TRBV11-1 | many | CASSGVRAERRSGNTIYF | TGTGCCAGCAGCGGGGTGAGGGCGGAGCGCCGCTCTGGAAACACCATATATTTT
15 | TRBD2 | TRBJ2-3 | TRBV3-1 | - | CASSQLLASTDTQYF | TGTGCCAGCAGCCAATTACTAGCGTCCACAGATACGCAGTATTTT
16 | - | TRBJ1-3 | TRBV20-1 | few | CSASSRLGSSGNTIYF | TGCAGTGCTAGTAGCCGCCTGGGGTCGTCTGGAAACACCATATATTTT
13 | - | TRBJ2-2 | TRBV29-1 | - | CSVGGDRTGELFF | TGCAGCGTTGGGGGAGACCGAACCGGGGAGCTGTTTTTT
15 | TRBD1 | TRBJ1-5 | TRBV10-3 | many | CAISEGDRVGQPQHF | TGTGCCATCAGTGAAGGGGACAGGGTGGGACAGCCCCAGCATTTT
14 | - | TRBJ1-6 | TRBV10-3 | - | CAISVEGPGSPLHF | TGTGCCATCAGTGTAGAGGGTCCGGGTTCACCCCTCCACTTT
14 | - | TRBJ1-6 | TRBV7-9 | few | CASSLLRANSPLHF | TGTGCCAGCAGCTTACTGCGAGCTAATTCACCCCTCCACTTT
14 | TRBD2 | TRBJ2-1 | TRBV28 | few | CASSPLAVNNEQFF | TGTGCCAGCAGTCCTCTAGCGGTAAACAATGAGCAGTTCTTC
16 | TRBD1 | TRBJ1-1 | TRBV5-1 | few | CASSRDGQALNTEAFF | TGCGCCAGCAGCCGGGACGGACAGGCCTTGAACACTGAAGCTTTCTTT
15 | - | TRBJ1-3 | TRBV10-3 | many | CAISEMGLSGNTIYF | TGTGCCATCAGTGAGATGGGTCTCTCTGGAAACACCATATATTTT
15 | - | TRBJ1-1 | TRBV12-3/TRBV12-4 | - | CASSLFGERNTEAFF | TGTGCCAGCAGTTTGTTCGGGGAAAGGAACACTGAAGCTTTCTTT
13 | TRBD1 | TRBJ1-5 | TRBV20-1 | - | CSARQGLGQPQHF | TGCAGTGCTCGACAGGGTTTAGGTCAGCCCCAGCATTTT
13 | - | TRBJ1-4 | TRBV6-4 | many | CASSRDVGGKLFF | TGTGCCAGCAGCCGGGACGTTGGGGGAAAACTGTTTTTT
11 | - | TRBJ2-7 | TRBV6-2/TRBV6-3 | few | CASSHSGEQYF | TGTGCCAGCAGCCACTCCGGAGAGCAGTACTTC
15 | - | TRBJ2-2 | TRBV2 | few | CASSGGRSGTGELFF | TGTGCCAGCAGTGGCGGGCGTAGCGGCACCGGGGAGCTGTTTTTT
16 | TRBD1 | TRBJ2-3 | TRBV10-3 | few | CAISATRQGFTDTQYF | TGTGCCATCAGTGCAACCAGACAGGGGTTCACAGATACGCAGTATTTT
14 | TRBD2 | TRBJ2-1 | TRBV4-3 | - | CASSSSGRVNEQFF | TGCGCCAGCAGCTCCAGCGGGAGGGTCAATGAGCAGTTCTTC
12 | - | TRBJ1-1 | TRBV29-1 | few | CSVEESTDEAFF | TGCAGCGTTGAGGAGTCAACCGATGAAGCTTTCTTT
15 | - | TRBJ1-1 | TRBV12-3/TRBV12-4 | many | CASSLGSLGASEAFF | TGTGCCAGCAGTTTAGGATCTCTGGGGGCCTCTGAAGCTTTCTTT
16 | - | TRBJ1-2 | TRBV25-1 | few | CASSESDGGPNYGYTF | TGTGCCAGCAGTGAATCAGACGGGGGGCCTAACTATGGCTACACCTTC
17 | TRBD1 | TRBJ2-7 | TRBV7-9 | - | CASSLVPGRGSSYEQYF | TGTGCCAGCAGCTTAGTTCCCGGCAGGGGGAGCTCCTACGAGCAGTACTTC
15 | - | TRBJ2-6 | TRBV6-2/TRBV6-3 | once | CASSRTDSGANVLTF | TGTGCCAGCAGTCGTACAGACTCTGGGGCCAACGTCCTGACTTTC
14 | TRBD1 | TRBJ2-1 | TRBV7-6 | - | CASSLPGGYNEQFF | TGTGCCAGCAGCTTACCAGGGGGCTACAATGAGCAGTTCTTC
15 | TRBD1 | TRBJ1-1 | TRBV5-1 | few | CASSLAWTGGTEAFF | TGCGCCAGCAGCTTGGCCTGGACAGGGGGCACTGAAGCTTTCTTT
13 | - | TRBJ1-2 | TRBV7-2 | many | CASSLGRDYGYTF | TGTGCCAGCAGCTTGGGCAGGGACTATGGCTACACCTTC
17 | TRBD1 | TRBJ1-6 | TRBV6-5 | - | CASSWDSQFSYNSPLHF | TGTGCCAGCAGTTGGGACAGCCAATTCTCCTATAATTCACCCCTCCACTTT
14 | - | TRBJ1-2 | TRBV5-1 | few | CASNKGGRDYGYTF | TGCGCCAGCAATAAGGGGGGCAGGGACTACGGCTACACCTTC
16 | TRBD1 | TRBJ1-5 | TRBV4-1 | many | CASSHRSLRGNQPQHF | TGCGCCAGCAGCCACAGATCACTCAGGGGGAATCAGCCCCAGCATTTT
17 | - | TRBJ1-2 | TRBV11-2 | - | CASSSFIRGSTRTGYTF | TGTGCCAGCAGCTCTTTTATCAGAGGGTCGACGAGGACGGGCTACACCTTC
13 | - | TRBJ1-1 | TRBV10-1 | few | CASSKTGNTEAFF | TGCGCCAGCAGTAAAACAGGGAACACTGAAGCTTTCTTT
14 | - | TRBJ1-1 | TRBV5-4 | - | CASNRQLSNTEAFF | TGTGCCAGCAATAGACAGCTCTCTAACACTGAAGCTTTCTTT
15 | TRBD2 | TRBJ2-7 | TRBV6-5 | few | CASSYSLAGDYEQYF | TGTGCCAGCAGTTACTCTTTAGCGGGCGACTACGAGCAGTACTTC
15 | TRBD2 | TRBJ2-5 | TRBV20-1 | few | CSARDSRLAGETQYF | TGCAGTGCTAGAGATTCCCGACTAGCAGGGGAGACCCAGTACTTC
12 | TRBD1 | TRBJ1-2 | TRBV20-1 | many | CSVDRGRFGYTF | TGCAGTGTCGACAGGGGGCGGTTTGGCTACACCTTC
14 | - | TRBJ1-1 | TRBV30 | few | CAWMGVPWVTEAFF | TGTGCCTGGATGGGCGTCCCGTGGGTCACTGAAGCTTTCTTT
15 | - | TRBJ2-3 | TRBV4-3 | once | CASSQDRGGGDTQYF | TGCGCCAGCAGCCAAGACAGGGGAGGAGGAGATACGCAGTATTTT
15 | TRBD1 | TRBJ1-6 | TRBV7-9 | few | CASSLERGRGSPLHF | TGTGCCAGCAGCTTAGAAAGGGGGCGCGGATCACCCCTCCACTTT
14 | - | TRBJ1-5 | TRBV3-1 | few | CASSPVPVNQPQHF | TGTGCCAGCAGCCCCGTGCCAGTCAATCAGCCCCAGCATTTT